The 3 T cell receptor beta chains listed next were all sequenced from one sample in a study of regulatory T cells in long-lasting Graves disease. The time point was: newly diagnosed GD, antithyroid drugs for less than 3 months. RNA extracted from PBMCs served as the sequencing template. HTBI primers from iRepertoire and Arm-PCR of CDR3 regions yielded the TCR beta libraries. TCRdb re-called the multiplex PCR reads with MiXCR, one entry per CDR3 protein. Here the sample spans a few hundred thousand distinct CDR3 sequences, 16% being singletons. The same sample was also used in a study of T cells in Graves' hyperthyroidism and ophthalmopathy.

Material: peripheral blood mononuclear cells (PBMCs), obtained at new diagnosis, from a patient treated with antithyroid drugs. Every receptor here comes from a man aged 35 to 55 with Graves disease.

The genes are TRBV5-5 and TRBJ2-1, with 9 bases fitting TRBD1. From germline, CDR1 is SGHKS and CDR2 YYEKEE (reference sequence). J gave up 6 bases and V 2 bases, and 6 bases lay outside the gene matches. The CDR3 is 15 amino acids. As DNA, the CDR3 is TGTGCCAGCAGCTTTGGACCGGACAGGGGCAATGAGCAGTTCTTC. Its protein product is CASSFGPDRGNEQFF.

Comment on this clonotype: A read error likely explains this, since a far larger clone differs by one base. For the CDR3, the DNA is TGTGCCAGCAGTAGGGGCTACGAAACTTTCTTT. Its translation: CASSRGYETFF. This sequence joins TRBV9 and TRBJ1-1; weak D call: TRBD1 (5 bases). V was shortened by 5 bases and J by 12 bases, with 14 bases between the two germline ends. Per the germline V gene, CDR1 is SGDLS and CDR2 is YYNGEE. The CDR3 is made up of 11 amino acids. Together with reference TRBV9 and TRBJ1-1, the CDR3 gives the full variable domain: DSGVTQTPKHLITATGQRVTLRCSPRSGDLSVYWYQQSLDQGLQFLIQYYNGEERAKGNILERFSAQQFPDLHSELNLSSLELGDSALYFCASSRGYETFFGQGTRLTVV.

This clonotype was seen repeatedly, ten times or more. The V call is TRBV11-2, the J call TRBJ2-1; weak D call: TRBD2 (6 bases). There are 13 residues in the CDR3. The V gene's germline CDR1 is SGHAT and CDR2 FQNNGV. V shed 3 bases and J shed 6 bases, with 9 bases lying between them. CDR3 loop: CASSFLGGNEQFF. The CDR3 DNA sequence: TGTGCCAGCAGCTTTTTGGGGGGCAATGAGCAGTTCTTC. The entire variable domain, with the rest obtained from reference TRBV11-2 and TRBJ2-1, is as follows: EAGVAQSPRYKIIEKRQSVAFWCNPISGHATLYWYQQILGQGPKLLIQFQNNGVVDDSQLPKDRFSAERLKGVDSTLKIQPAKLEDSAVYLCASSFLGGNEQFFGPGTRLTVL.